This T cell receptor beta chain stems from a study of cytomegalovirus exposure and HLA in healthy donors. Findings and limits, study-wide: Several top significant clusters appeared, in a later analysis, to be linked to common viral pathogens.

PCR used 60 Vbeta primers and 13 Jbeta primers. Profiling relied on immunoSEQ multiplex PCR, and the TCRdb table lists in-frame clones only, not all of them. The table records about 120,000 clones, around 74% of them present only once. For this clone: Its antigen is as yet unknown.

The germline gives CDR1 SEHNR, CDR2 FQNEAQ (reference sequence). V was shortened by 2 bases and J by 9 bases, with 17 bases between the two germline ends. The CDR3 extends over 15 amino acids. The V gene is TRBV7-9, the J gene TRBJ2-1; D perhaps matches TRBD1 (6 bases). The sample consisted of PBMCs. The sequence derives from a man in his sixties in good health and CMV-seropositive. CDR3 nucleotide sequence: TGTGCCAGCAGCTTAAGGGACACCAGCTCGAGTGAGCAGTTCTTC. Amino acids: CASSLRDTSSSEQFF.